This is a list of T cell receptor beta chains from one sample in a study of identical twins. TCRdb ran MiXCR on the 5' RACE reads and lists one entry per CDR3 protein. Here the sample spans some 710,000 distinct CDR3 sequences, approximately 6% being singletons. Sequencing used naive T cells sorted from blood. Receptors were obtained from a man aged 18 to 30 in good health. Both conserved end residues are trimmed from each CDR3. Fields, in order: V gene, CDR3 protein.

TRBV7-9	ASSLEEGLNHPQH
TRBV18	ASSPPIIPEAF
TRBV4-2	ASSPLGVEPQH
TRBV14	ASSQDGRPFLF
TRBV25-1	ASSGSGTGRPH
TRBV5-1	ASSSDSLSYEQF
TRBV5-1	ASSSIRAEETQY
TRBV29-1	SASRGLAKETQY
TRBV29-1	SVDLGGAGEGGRNEQF
TRBV12-3/TRBV12-4	ASTGQVHNEQF
TRBV4-3	ASKQTLGGLGAAGYGYT
TRBV3-1	ASSQDWGRGTSTGELF
TRBV9	ASSVEFGELF
TRBV20-1	SASGSYNTGELF
TRBV29-1	SVVDRHNQPQH
TRBV11-2	ASSTYKGEHTIY
TRBV20-1	SARRGPSTDTQY
TRBV27	ASIRGRELF
TRBV6-2/TRBV6-3	ASSYTPQGTGELF
TRBV5-1	ARSLVGGPYNEQF
TRBV10-3	AISLGAGTVEKLF
TRBV19	ASSIQGEGVGELF
TRBV3-1	ASSGLGDEQF
TRBV5-4	ASSLAGLADATNEKLF
TRBV19	ASSNGAIEQF
TRBV29-1	SVEDREGSPRETQY
TRBV10-3	GVAGVRNEQF
TRBV19	ASMERGYT
TRBV29-1	SVDEQGALQF
TRBV12-3/TRBV12-4	ASSFSPGGRTGELF
TRBV4-3	ASSQGQVLAAYNEQF
TRBV12-3/TRBV12-4	ASSLGTGVGNSPLH
TRBV27	ASSHGREGAQY
TRBV2	ASREVANNEQF
TRBV3-1	ASSARQLSSYNEQF
TRBV10-2	ASIPGRIGSTDTQY
TRBV24-1	ATSGNETQY
TRBV20-1	SASGTGANNEQF
TRBV30	AWSEGVDTGELF
TRBV27	ASSFWGEATYEQY
TRBV7-9	ASSLTGPGSNTQY
TRBV20-1	SASGQGNTGELF
TRBV6-2/TRBV6-3	ASRNPGQGSYEQY
TRBV9	ASSAGLASSYNEQF
TRBV7-2	ASSPGPGQPQH
TRBV15	ATAQDLNTEAF
TRBV12-3/TRBV12-4	ASRPVGSETQY
TRBV5-1	ASSLGLAGGNETQY
TRBV7-2	ASSLVFLAGGFETQY
TRBV20-1	SARDLAASGRSDTQY
TRBV4-3	ASSQDLSSPSSYNEQF
TRBV6-1	ASSPHSGLSSEQF
TRBV7-9	ASSRGQTFTDTQY
TRBV29-1	SVKILSGSYNEQF
TRBV18	ASSPGFETQY
TRBV7-2	ASSLAAGLEQY
TRBV24-1	ATSVQGGQPQH